The 32 T cell receptor beta chains below all came from one sample that was sequenced in a study of blood T cell repertoires in COVID-19. Assay: immunoSEQ multiplex PCR; the TCRdb copy retains only in-frame clones and omits some. The sample carries over 110,000 clones, approximately 90% recorded once. Sample: peripheral blood. Receptors originate from a human donor in a cohort sampled during active COVID-19.

This clone has more than one count but fewer than ten. The rearrangement joins TRBV2 to TRBJ2-1; possible D gene TRBD2, 5 bases. CDR3 length equals 12 residues. Germline CDR1 is SNHLY and CDR2 is FYNNEI. V shed 6 bases and J shed 15 bases, with 18 bases lying between them. CDR3 sequence: CASSGTSGSTFF. The CDR3 bases are TGTGCCAGCAGCGGTACTAGTGGTAGTACGTTCTTC. The full variable domain, rest sourced from reference TRBV2 and TRBJ2-1, is EPEVTQTPSHQVTQMGQEVILRCVPISNHLYFYWYRQILGQKVEFLVSFYNNEISEKSEIFDDQFSVERPDGSNFTLKIRSTKLEDSAMYFCASSGTSGSTFFGPGTRLTVL.

V is TRBV11-3 and J is TRBJ2-1, with TRBD2 as a possible D gene (5 bases). From germline, CDR1 is SGHNT and CDR2 YENEEA. The CDR3 length is 11 residues. Between the trimmed V and J ends, which lost 5 bases and 12 bases, there was a span of 11 bases. CDR3 nucleotide sequence: TGTGCCAGCAGCGCGGGCGGCGGGCAGTTCTTC. Translated, it gives CASSAGGGQFF. The whole variable domain, filled in from reference TRBV11-3 and TRBJ2-1, reads EAGVVQSPRYKIIEKKQPVAFWCNPISGHNTLYWYLQNLGQGPELLIRYENEEAVDDSQLPKDRFSAERLKGVDSTLKIQPAELGDSAVYLCASSAGGGQFFGPGTRLTVL.

The sample holds a few counts of this clone. V and J are TRBV4-3 and TRBJ2-1; D is unresolved. V was shortened by 1 base and J by 4 bases, with 17 bases between the two germline ends. Germline V gene lookup returns CDR1 LGHNA and CDR2 YSLEER. The CDR3 runs 17 residues. CDR3 sequence reads: CASSQGLAMNFYNEQFF. The CDR3 nucleotides are TGCGCCAGCAGCCAAGGGCTTGCAATGAATTTTTACAATGAGCAGTTCTTC.

The chain couples TRBV5-4 to TRBJ1-1, with D possibly TRBD1 on 5 matching bases. Germline values: CDR1 SGHNT, CDR2 YYREEE (reference sequence). The germline V and J ends were trimmed by 4 bases and 3 bases, with 16 bases remaining between them. The CDR3 runs 15 residues. The CDR3 region has the DNA TGTGCCAGCAGCCCGCCGGGAGGGGCAGACACTGAAGCTTTCTTT. Translating gives CASSPPGGADTEAFF.

The gene calls are TRBV5-1 and TRBJ1-1; D uncertain. Per germline, CDR1 SGHRS and CDR2 YFSETQ. Trimming pared 1 base from V and 1 base from J, leaving 5 bases between. The CDR3 is 13 amino acids. DNA of the CDR3: TGCGCCAGCAGCTTGTTGCGGAACACTGAAGCTTTCTTT. It translates to CASSLLRNTEAFF.

V usage is TRBV7-3 and J usage is TRBJ2-3; 9 bases align to TRBD2. The junction had 2 bases not matched to a gene; V was cut back by 2 bases and J by 2 bases. Germline-derived CDR1 and CDR2 are SGHTA and FQGTGA. CDR3 length equals 15 residues. This CDR3 is CASSLVAGATDTQYF. The DNA for the CDR3 is TGTGCCAGCAGCTTAGTAGCGGGGGCCACAGATACGCAGTATTTT.

The chain combines TRBV5-1 with TRBJ2-2, with a possible D match to TRBD1 (5 bases). This CDR3 has 15 residues. CDR1 is SGHRS, CDR2 YFSETQ, per germline. The ends were cut back, 4 bases at V and 6 bases at J, with 16 bases in the middle. As DNA, the CDR3 is TGCGCCAGCAGCGCCAAACCAAGGGGCTCCGGGGAGCTGTTTTTT. Its protein is CASSAKPRGSGELFF.

Comment on this clone: This sample includes further DNA sequences coding for the same CDR3. The chain uses TRBV29-1 and TRBJ1-2; D may be TRBD1 (5 bases). V lost 6 bases and J lost 0, with 8 bases in between. CDR3 length: 12 amino acids. Germline CDR1 reads SQVTM; CDR2 reads ANQGSEA. The CDR3 loop reads CSVTGSNYGYTF. The CDR3, as DNA: TGCAGCGTAACAGGATCTAACTATGGCTACACCTTC.

V gene TRBV4-3 combines with J gene TRBJ2-1; D remains ambiguous. The germline gives CDR1 LGHNA, CDR2 YSLEER. The CDR3 length is 14 residues. V was clipped by 0 bases and J by 9 bases, with 12 bases between them. CDR3 sequence: CASSQETLSTEQFF. CDR3 in DNA: TGCGCCAGCAGCCAAGAAACCCTCAGTACTGAGCAGTTCTTC.

The chain couples TRBV5-5 to TRBJ1-5, with 12 bases aligning to TRBD1. With V trimmed by 5 bases and J by 7 bases, 7 bases remained unmatched. CDR3 length: 15 residues. CDR1 SGHKS and CDR2 YYEKEE come from the germline V gene (reference sequence). CDR3 DNA sequence: TGTGCCAGCAGATCGGGACAGGGGGCGCGGCAGCCCCAGCATTTT. Protein sequence: CASRSGQGARQPQHF.

V is TRBV30 and J is TRBJ1-1; D possibly corresponds to TRBD1 (5 bases). Per germline, CDR1 GTSNPN and CDR2 SVGIG (reference sequence). The CDR3 extends over 15 amino acids. V lost 0 bases and J 3 bases, leaving 14 bases between the germline ends. DNA of the CDR3: TGTGCCTGGAGTGTAGAGGCTCAGGGTTACACTGAAGCTTTCTTT. Amino acid sequence: CAWSVEAQGYTEAFF.

The rearrangement joins TRBV5-1 to TRBJ2-3; no definite D call. The CDR3 contains 12 residues. Germline CDR1 and CDR2: SGHRS and YFSETQ. V lost 4 bases to trimming and J lost 1 base, with 4 bases between them. The CDR3 loop reads CASSSGTDTQYF. The DNA for the CDR3 is TGCGCCAGCAGCAGCGGCACAGATACGCAGTATTTT.

This chain uses TRBV11-2 with TRBJ2-5; 9 bases agree with TRBD1. Germline V gene lookup returns CDR1 SGHAT and CDR2 FQNNGV. J lost 5 bases, V lost 4 bases, and 11 bases had no gene match. CDR3 size: 16 residues. The CDR3 reads CASSSYSRDRAETQYF. The CDR3 nucleotides are TGTGCCAGCAGCTCGTACTCCCGGGACAGGGCCGAGACCCAGTACTTC.

The chain links TRBV6-5 to TRBJ2-2; D may be TRBD2 (5 bases). The CDR3 consists of 15 residues. In germline, CDR1 is MNHEY, CDR2 SVGAGI. Trimming stripped 6 bases from V and 4 bases from J, with 15 bases between. The CDR3 here is CASSQPGFGTGELFF. CDR3 DNA: TGTGCCAGCAGCCAACCGGGGTTTGGCACCGGGGAGCTGTTTTTT.

This clone has a single count. The V gene is TRBV19, the J gene TRBJ1-2; D unclear. The V end lost 7 bases, the J end lost 3 bases, and 12 bases lay between the germline ends. Germline V gene lookup returns CDR1 LNHDA and CDR2 SQIVND (reference sequence). This CDR3 comprises 13 residues. The CDR3 loop is CASTSGVDYGYTF. DNA of the CDR3: TGTGCCAGTACCTCCGGGGTGGACTATGGCTACACCTTC.

This rearrangement joins TRBV6-5 to TRBJ1-5; 8 nucleotides line up with TRBD1. The junction had 2 bases not matched to a gene; V was cut back by 0 bases and J by 4 bases. The CDR3 runs to 15 residues. Per germline, CDR1 MNHEY and CDR2 SVGAGI. Here the CDR3 reads CASSYSRTGNQPQHF. In DNA, the CDR3 is TGTGCCAGCAGTTACTCCCGGACAGGGAATCAGCCCCAGCATTTT.

CDR3 DNA: TGTGCCAGCAGTCTAGGACTAGCGGCCGCCTACGAGCAGTACTTC. This encodes CASSLGLAAAYEQYF. J is TRBJ2-7 and V is TRBV27; TRBD2 matches 10 bases. Germline V gives CDR1 MNHEY, CDR2 SMNVEV (reference sequence). V gave up 5 bases and J gave up 2 bases; unmatched junction bases: 6. There are 15 residues in the CDR3.

As concerns this clone: Within the sample, other DNA sequences also encode this same CDR3. The chain carries TRBV18 and TRBJ2-7, with D perhaps matching TRBD1 (5 bases). Germline CDR1 reads KGHSH; CDR2 reads LQKENI. V lost 1 base and J lost 5, with 6 bases in between. This CDR3 region has 12 residues. CDR3 nucleotide sequence: TGTGCCAGCTCACCACGGGGCGACGAGCAGTACTTC. This encodes CASSPRGDEQYF.

The CDR3 DNA follows: TGTGCCAGACCAGCGGAAGAGACCCAGTACTTC. Protein sequence: CARPAEETQYF. The chain carries TRBV7-9 and TRBJ2-5; a possible D gene is TRBD2 (5 bases). Trimming shortened V by 9 bases and J by 3 bases, and 8 bases separated the two germline ends. This CDR3 is 11 amino acids long. The germline gives CDR1 SEHNR, CDR2 FQNEAQ (reference sequence).

The V and J genes are TRBV4-2 and TRBJ2-3, with D hard to call. Germline V gives CDR1 LGHNA, CDR2 YNFKEQ. The CDR3 has 13 residues. Between the trimmed V and J ends, which lost 1 base and 5 bases, there was a span of 7 bases. The CDR3 DNA follows: TGTGCCAGCAGCCAAGCCGTTATAGATACGCAGTATTTT. It encodes CASSQAVIDTQYF.

The genes are TRBV2 and TRBJ2-3; 8 bases fit TRBD1. This CDR3 region has 15 residues. Germline V gives CDR1 SNHLY, CDR2 FYNNEI. The V segment lost 2 bases and the J segment 5 bases; nucleotides outside the gene matches: 6. CDR3 DNA: TGTGCCAGCAGTGAAACCGGGACAGGCAGAGATACGCAGTATTTT. The encoded protein is CASSETGTGRDTQYF.

The rearrangement links TRBV3-1 (or the pseudogene TRBV3-2) to TRBJ2-7; 7 nucleotides align to TRBD2. The V segment lost 5 bases and the J segment 12 bases; nucleotides outside the gene matches: 16. This CDR3 contains 14 residues. CDR1 LGHDT and CDR2 YNNKEL come from the germline V gene (reference sequence). As DNA, the CDR3 is TGTGCCAGCAGCGAAAGCGGGGCCGCCTCCAGGAGGTACTTC. Translated, it gives CASSESGAASRRYF.

This chain connects TRBV5-6 to TRBJ2-5; TRBD1 matches at 10 bases. CDR3 length: 15 residues. The V segment lost 4 bases and the J segment 4 bases; nucleotides outside the gene matches: 7. In germline, CDR1 is SGHDT, CDR2 YYEEEE. CDR3 bases: TGTGCCAGCAGCCTACTGACAGGGGGCGGAGAGACCCAGTACTTC. Its translation: CASSLLTGGGETQYF.

The J gene is TRBJ1-5, the V gene TRBV7-2; TRBD1 might be the D (6 bases). V was trimmed by 1 base and J by 4 bases, leaving 20 bases between them. This CDR3 is 18 amino acids long. Germline V gene data show CDR1 as SGHTA and CDR2 as FQGNSA. CDR3 DNA: TGTGCCAGCAGCTTAGAGGGTCCCGTGACAGGTGGGAATCAGCCCCAGCATTTT. It translates to CASSLEGPVTGGNQPQHF.

The gene calls are TRBV9 and TRBJ2-6; the D gene is possibly TRBD1 (6 bases). Germline CDR1 SGDLS, CDR2 YYNGEE. V was cut by 0 bases and J by 0 bases, with 22 bases left in between. This CDR3 comprises 21 residues. This chain's CDR3 is CASSVAPQGKYGPSGANVLTF. The CDR3 DNA follows: TGTGCCAGCAGCGTAGCTCCCCAGGGGAAGTATGGGCCCTCTGGGGCCAACGTCCTGACTTTC.

This clone was detected only a few times. Other DNA sequences in the same sample also yield this CDR3. J is TRBJ2-1 and V is TRBV3-1 (or the pseudogene TRBV3-2), with TRBD1 matching over 10 bases. Trimming cost V 1 base and J 0 bases; bases outside gene matches: 0. The germline V gene has CDR1 LGHDT and CDR2 YNNKEL (reference sequence). The CDR3 loop spans 16 amino acids. The CDR3 DNA follows: TGTGCCAGCAGCCAAGGGGACAGGGGCTCCTACAATGAGCAGTTCTTC. It specifies CASSQGDRGSYNEQFF.

The rearrangement uses TRBV19 and TRBJ1-2; D might be TRBD1 (6 bases). The V gene's germline CDR1 is LNHDA and CDR2 SQIVND (reference sequence). Deletions cut 4 bases from V and 3 bases from J, with 12 bases between. The CDR3 spans 14 residues. In DNA, the CDR3 is TGTGCCAGTAGTACTCGACAGGACTACTATGGCTACACCTTC. This encodes CASSTRQDYYGYTF. Drawing the rest from reference TRBV19 and TRBJ1-2, the complete variable domain is DGGITQSPKYLFRKEGQNVTLSCEQNLNHDAMYWYRQDPGQGLRLIYYSQIVNDFQKGDIAEGYSVSREKKESFPLTVTSAQKNPTAFYLCASSTRQDYYGYTFGSGTRLTVV.

The chain carries TRBV5-1 and TRBJ1-2; D is uncertain. Trimming left V 3 bases short and J 6 bases short, with 6 bases between. The CDR3 contains 11 residues. Germline V lookup: CDR1 SGHRS, CDR2 YFSETQ. For the CDR3, the DNA is TGCGCCAGCAGCTCCCTCCATGGCTACACCTTC. Amino acids: CASSSLHGYTF.

The rearrangement uses TRBV3-1 (or the pseudogene TRBV3-2) and TRBJ1-5, with TRBD1 matching 8 bases. The trim removed 3 bases at V and 6 bases at J, leaving 4 bases unmatched. Germline V lookup: CDR1 LGHDT, CDR2 YNNKEL (reference sequence). This CDR3 is built from 14 residues. In DNA form, the CDR3 reads TGTGCCAGCAGCCAGAGCAGGGGGCTTCAGCCCCAGCATTTT. This translates into CASSQSRGLQPQHF.

In this sample, this clone turned up once. This chain connects TRBV19 to TRBJ2-7; 7 bases line up with TRBD2. Germline CDR1 reads LNHDA; CDR2 reads SQIVND (reference sequence). The CDR3 consists of 15 residues. With V trimmed by 4 bases and J by 4 bases, 10 bases remained unmatched. This chain's CDR3 is CASSTSGAGGYEQYF. CDR3 DNA sequence: TGTGCCAGTAGTACCAGCGGGGCTGGGGGGTACGAGCAGTACTTC.

The chain combines TRBV7-9 with TRBJ1-5; no clear D. This CDR3 has 15 residues. V lost 5 bases and J 1 base, leaving 12 bases between the germline ends. CDR1 is SEHNR and CDR2 is FQNEAQ in the germline V gene (reference sequence). In DNA form, the CDR3 reads TGTGCCAGCAGCGGTCCAGGAAACAGCAATCAGCCCCAGCATTTT. Encoded protein: CASSGPGNSNQPQHF.

The chain employs TRBV4-2 and TRBJ1-4; no firm D call. The CDR3 spans 14 residues. Germline assignment: CDR1 LGHNA and CDR2 YNFKEQ. V lost 1 base and J 8 bases, leaving 11 bases between the germline ends. The CDR3 here is CASSQVQNGEKLFF. For the CDR3, the DNA is TGTGCCAGCAGCCAAGTACAGAATGGGGAAAAACTGTTTTTT.